This T cell receptor (beta chain) is drawn from a study of CD8+ T cells in alopecia areata. Isolated RNA was reverse transcribed into cDNA used as the sequencing template. Here immunoSEQ multiplex PCR was the method, and the copy in TCRdb shows in-frame clones only, minus some. The sample holds 150,000 or so clones, about 90% seen once. Germline V lookup: CDR1 MNHEY, CDR2 SMNVEV (reference sequence). This CDR3 contains 14 residues. Trimming pared 2 bases from V and 4 bases from J, leaving 9 bases between. This clone was observed a single time. This clonotype was obtained from a human donor with alopecia areata. The sample in question was CD8+ T cells sorted from blood, obtained at week 0. The chain employs TRBV27 and TRBJ2-1; D might be TRBD1 or TRBD2, each matching 5 bases. The CDR3 bases are TGTGCCAGCAGTTTACGGGGCCTATACAATGAGCAGTTCTTC. Encoded protein: CASSLRGLYNEQFF.